This TCR beta chain originates from a study of beta chain features in type 1 diabetes. General study findings and limits: For patients and controls alike, PCR might favor shorter templates to the same degree.

Germline loops: CDR1 MNHEY, CDR2 SMNVEV (reference sequence). V lost 7 bases and J lost 2; bases outside the gene matches: 4. The CDR3 runs 13 residues. Worth noting for this clone: Its antigen is undetermined.

As every portion of the isolated RNA was reverse transcribed, the sequencing read expressed TCRB transcripts. There were 3.4 million or so reads on average in the naive, central memory and regulatory T cell samples. The assay was immunoSEQ multiplex PCR, and TCRdb's table has in-frame clones only and misses some. This table holds 350,000 to 400,000 clones, roughly 16% found once. The chain combines TRBV27 with TRBJ2-7; 8 bases align to TRBD2. Specimen: naive CD4+ T cells from blood. The source of this sequence is a woman younger than 35 in good health. DNA of the CDR3: TGTGCCAGCAAGGGACTAGTACCCTACGAGCAGTACTTC. Its translation is CASKGLVPYEQYF.